The TCR beta chain described here comes from a study of early stage breast cancer tumors. As for the study in general: Each sample averaged approximately 10-fold read coverage. Notes on the study in general: Most shared enriched TCRB sequences were commonly generated ones. Unsorted bulk genomic DNA sequencing lacked pairing and functional marker data. Comparing each tissue with blood distinguished tumor from normal in most of the 16 patients.

This clone was recorded a few times. What it binds is not known. V dropped 7 bases and J dropped 1; count of bases not matched to a gene: 8. This CDR3 has 15 amino acids. Germline CDR1 is MNHEY and CDR2 is SVGAGI. Clones were sequenced by immunoSEQ multiplex PCR, and TCRdb holds only the in-frame ones, with some missing. The table records tens of thousands of clones, around 80% of them present only once. The rearrangement joins TRBV6-5 to TRBJ1-1; TRBD1 matches at 8 bases. Sequencing used blood. This sequence was found in a person between 35 and 49 years old with breast cancer. Written as DNA, the CDR3 is TGTGCCAGCACCATATCCGGACAGGGGAACACTGAAGCTTTCTTT. This gives the protein CASTISGQGNTEAFF.